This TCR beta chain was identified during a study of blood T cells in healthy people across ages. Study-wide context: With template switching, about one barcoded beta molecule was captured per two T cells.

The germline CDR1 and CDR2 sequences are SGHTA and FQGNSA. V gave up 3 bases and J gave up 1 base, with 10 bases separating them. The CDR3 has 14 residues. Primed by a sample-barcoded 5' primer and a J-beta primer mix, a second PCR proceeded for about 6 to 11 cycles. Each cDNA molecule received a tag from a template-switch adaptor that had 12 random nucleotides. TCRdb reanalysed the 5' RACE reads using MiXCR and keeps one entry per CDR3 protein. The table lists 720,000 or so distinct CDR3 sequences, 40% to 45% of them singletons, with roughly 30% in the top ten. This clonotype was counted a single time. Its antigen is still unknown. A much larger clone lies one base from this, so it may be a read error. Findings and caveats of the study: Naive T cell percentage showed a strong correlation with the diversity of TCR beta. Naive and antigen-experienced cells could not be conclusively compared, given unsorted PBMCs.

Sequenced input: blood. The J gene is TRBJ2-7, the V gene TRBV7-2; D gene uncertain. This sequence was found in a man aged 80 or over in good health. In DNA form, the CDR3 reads TGTGCCAGCAGCTTCGCTAGTAATTCCTACGAGCAGTACTTC. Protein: CASSFASNSYEQYF.